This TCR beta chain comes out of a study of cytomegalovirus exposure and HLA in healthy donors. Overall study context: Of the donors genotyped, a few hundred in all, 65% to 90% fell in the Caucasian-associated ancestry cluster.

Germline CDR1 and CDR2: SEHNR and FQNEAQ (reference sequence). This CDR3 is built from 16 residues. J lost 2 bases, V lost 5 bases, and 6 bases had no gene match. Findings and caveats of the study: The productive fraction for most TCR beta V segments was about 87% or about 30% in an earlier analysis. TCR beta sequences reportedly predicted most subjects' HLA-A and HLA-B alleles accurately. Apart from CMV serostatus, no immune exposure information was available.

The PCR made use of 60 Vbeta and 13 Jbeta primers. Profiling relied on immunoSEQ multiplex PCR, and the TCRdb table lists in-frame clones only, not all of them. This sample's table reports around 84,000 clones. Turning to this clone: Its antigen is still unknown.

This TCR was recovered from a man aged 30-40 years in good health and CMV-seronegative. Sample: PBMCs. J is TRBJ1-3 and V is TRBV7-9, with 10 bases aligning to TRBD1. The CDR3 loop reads CASSGDRGVTGNTIYF. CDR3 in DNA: TGTGCCAGCAGCGGGGACAGGGGAGTGACTGGAAACACCATATATTTT. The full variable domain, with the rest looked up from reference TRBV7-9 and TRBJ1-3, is DTGVSQNPRHKITKRGQNVTFRCDPISEHNRLYWYRQTLGQGPEFLTYFQNEAQLEKSRLLSDRFSAERPKGSFSTLEIQRTEQGDSAMYLCASSGDRGVTGNTIYFGEGSWLTVV.